This T cell receptor (beta chain) was identified during a study of blood T cell repertoires in COVID-19. Study summary: Sources were T cells, B-cell-depleted T cells, or PBMCs; the material itself was cDNA or gDNA.

The CDR3 consists of 15 residues. Germline values: CDR1 ENHRY, CDR2 SYGVKD. J was trimmed by 6 bases and V by 4 bases; bases with no gene match: 11. Only in-frame clones appear in the TCRdb table, and some are missing; sequencing was by immunoSEQ multiplex PCR. The sample lists about 140,000 clones; 80% to 90% were seen once. This TCR was recovered from a man aged 45-60 years with active COVID-19. Material for sequencing was peripheral blood. The V call is TRBV10-3, the J call TRBJ1-2; 7 bases agree with TRBD1. The CDR3, as DNA: TGTGCCATCAGTGGCCTGGGGGACAGTGACCATGGCTACACCTTC. Translation: CAISGLGDSDHGYTF.